This TCR beta chain was identified in a study of blood T cells in healthy people across ages. Concerning this clonotype itself: Its antigen is not known.

A second PCR of about 7 to 12 cycles used a sample-barcoded 5' primer and a J-beta primer mix. All cDNA molecules were each tagged by a template-switch adaptor with 12 random nucleotides. TCRdb re-called the 5' RACE reads through MiXCR, storing one row per CDR3 protein. The data hold fewer than 1.5 million distinct CDR3 sequences, with 35% to 45% observed a single time. The V gene's germline CDR1 is LNHNV and CDR2 YYDKDF (reference sequence). Trimming took 3 bases from V and 0 from J, leaving 17 bases between them. The CDR3 consists of 17 residues. Study findings and constraints: It was found that TCR beta diversity correlated strongly with the percentage of naive T cells. Long-lived and aged donors differed, with more naive CD4+ cells and higher diversity in the long-lived.

The genes are TRBV15 and TRBJ1-2; D perhaps matches TRBD1 (6 bases). The sample was blood. This receptor was identified in a woman younger than 30 in good health. The CDR3 DNA is TGTGCCACCAGCAGGGGCCCGACAGGCGGAACTAACTATGGCTACACCTTC. It translates to CATSRGPTGGTNYGYTF.